Listed here are 12 T cell receptor beta chains from one sample, sequenced in a study of cytomegalovirus exposure and HLA in healthy donors. Researchers ran the PCR with 60 Vbeta and 13 Jbeta primers. Libraries were prepared by immunoSEQ multiplex PCR; TCRdb keeps only in-frame clonotypes and omits some of them. The data show about 52,000 clones, with over 70% seen just once and nearly 3% held by the top ten. Specimen: PBMCs. Every receptor here comes from a young man in good health and CMV-seronegative.

The chain employs TRBV5-1 and TRBJ2-1, with 8 bases fitting TRBD2. There are 15 residues in the CDR3. Germline loops: CDR1 SGHRS, CDR2 YFSETQ. The V segment lost 7 bases and the J segment 7 bases; nucleotides outside the gene matches: 13. The CDR3, as DNA: TGCGCCAGCGGACAATCGGGAGGGCCGCGAAATGAGCAGTTCTTC. This codes for CASGQSGGPRNEQFF.

The chain recombines TRBV29-1 with TRBJ2-3; TRBD2 aligns across 7 bases. Unmatched junction bases numbered 8, after V lost 7 bases and J lost 10 bases. CDR1 SQVTM and CDR2 ANQGSEA come from the germline V gene. The CDR3 has 11 amino acids. The chain's CDR3 is CSAVGLRAQYF. CDR3 nucleotides: TGCAGCGCAGTGGGACTAAGGGCGCAGTATTTT.

The V call is TRBV6-5, the J call TRBJ1-1, with 7 bases fitting TRBD1. The CDR3 runs 14 residues. Germline trimming cut 5 bases from V and 1 base from J; bases unmatched to any gene: 4. Germline V lookup: CDR1 MNHEY, CDR2 SVGAGI. The CDR3 spells CASSQGGPNTEAFF. CDR3 DNA sequence: TGTGCCAGCAGTCAAGGGGGCCCGAACACTGAAGCTTTCTTT.

The chain has TRBV29-1 and TRBJ2-7, with D perhaps matching TRBD2 (6 bases). Between the trimmed V and J ends, which lost 7 bases and 4 bases, there was a span of 11 bases. Per the germline V gene, CDR1 is SQVTM and CDR2 is ANQGSEA. The CDR3 is made up of 11 amino acids. DNA for the CDR3: TGCAGCGCCTCGGGAGCGTACGAGCAGTACGTC. It specifies CSASGAYEQYV.

The chain recombines TRBV5-4 with TRBJ1-1; 7 nucleotides agree with TRBD1. Looked up from germline, CDR1 is SGHNT and CDR2 is YYREEE (reference sequence). CDR3 length equals 16 residues. After removal of 4 bases from V and 0 bases from J, the junction contained 9 bases not matched to a gene. CDR3 coding DNA: TGTGCCAGCAGCGCTCAGGGGGGTGGGGTGAACACTGAAGCTTTCTTT. Amino acid sequence: CASSAQGGGVNTEAFF.

The chain uses TRBV7-2 and TRBJ1-3; the D is unclear. V was shortened by 5 bases and J by 2 bases, with 13 bases between the two germline ends. Germline V gene data show CDR1 as SGHTA and CDR2 as FQGNSA. This CDR3 comprises 15 residues. The CDR3 DNA reads TGTGCCAGCAGCCTATGGCAGGATCCTGGAAACACCATATATTTT. Residues: CASSLWQDPGNTIYF.

The chain recombines TRBV7-9 with TRBJ2-2; 8 nucleotides line up with TRBD1. Germline trimming cut 7 bases from V and 7 bases from J; bases unmatched to any gene: 8. Germline lookup yields CDR1 SEHNR and CDR2 FQNEAQ (reference sequence). The CDR3 has 14 residues. Written as DNA, the CDR3 is TGTGCCAGCAACGCAGGGGGCTATGACGGGGAGCTGTTTTTT. Protein product: CASNAGGYDGELFF.

This clone occurred a few times. This chain joins TRBV18 and TRBJ2-7; the match to TRBD1 covers 7 bases. Trimming cost V 2 bases and J 7 bases; bases outside gene matches: 11. The CDR3 runs 15 residues. Germline CDR1 and CDR2: KGHSH and LQKENI. CDR3 amino acids: CASSPETGTSGEQYF. The CDR3 nucleotides are TGTGCCAGCTCACCAGAGACAGGGACCTCTGGGGAGCAGTACTTC.

This clone was counted a few times. The rearrangement uses TRBV6-5 and TRBJ1-1; D is unclear. Trimming removed 7 bases at V and 0 bases at J, with 15 bases between. CDR1 and CDR2 from the germline V gene are MNHEY and SVGAGI. The CDR3 is 15 residues long. The CDR3 is CASTLSRVMNTEAFF. The DNA for the CDR3 is TGTGCCAGCACCTTATCCCGGGTCATGAACACTGAAGCTTTCTTT.

The rearrangement uses TRBV28 and TRBJ1-1; possibly TRBD1 for D (5 bases). CDR1 and CDR2 from the germline V gene are MDHEN and SYDVKM. V dropped 6 bases and J dropped 5 bases, with 22 bases sitting between them. This CDR3 is 16 amino acids long. This CDR3 is CASSPPFRGRGTEAFF. The CDR3 bases are TGTGCCAGCAGCCCTCCTTTTCGGGGACGGGGGACTGAAGCTTTCTTT.

V is TRBV27 and J is TRBJ1-2; D is unresolved. The CDR3 is 14 amino acids. The V gene's germline CDR1 is MNHEY and CDR2 SMNVEV (reference sequence). The germline V and J ends were trimmed by 2 bases and 8 bases, with 15 bases remaining between them. CDR3 residues: CASSLGPAPGGYTF. The CDR3 nucleotides are TGTGCCAGCAGTTTAGGGCCCGCCCCTGGGGGCTACACCTTC.

In its sample, this clone was seen a few times. This rearrangement joins TRBV30 to TRBJ2-1; 7 nucleotides match TRBD2. The V segment lost 0 bases and the J segment 4 bases; nucleotides outside the gene matches: 6. The length of the CDR3 is 15 residues. In germline, CDR1 is GTSNPN, CDR2 SVGIG (reference sequence). The CDR3 DNA reads TGTGCCTGGAGTGTACGGATAGCGGGTTACAATGAGCAGTTCTTC. Its translation: CAWSVRIAGYNEQFF.